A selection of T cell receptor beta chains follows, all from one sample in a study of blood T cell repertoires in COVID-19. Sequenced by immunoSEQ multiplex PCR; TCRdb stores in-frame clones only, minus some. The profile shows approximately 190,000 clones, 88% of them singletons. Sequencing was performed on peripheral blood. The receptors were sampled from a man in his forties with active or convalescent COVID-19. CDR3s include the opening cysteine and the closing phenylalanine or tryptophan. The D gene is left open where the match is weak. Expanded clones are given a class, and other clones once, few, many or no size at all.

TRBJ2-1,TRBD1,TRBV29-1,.,TGCAGCGGATATGGGCAGGGGGCCCACAATGAGCAGTTCTTC,CSGYGQGAHNEQFF
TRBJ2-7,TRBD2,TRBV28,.,TGTGCCAGCAGTTTATTGGGACTAGGAAACCACGAGCAGTACTTC,CASSLLGLGNHEQYF
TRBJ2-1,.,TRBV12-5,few,TGTGCTAGTGGTTTGGTACAGGTTATCTCCTACAATGAGCAGTTCTTC,CASGLVQVISYNEQFF
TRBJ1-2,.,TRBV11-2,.,TGTGCCAGCAGCTTAACAGGGTCGTATGGAAGGGACTATGGCTACACCTTC,CASSLTGSYGRDYGYTF
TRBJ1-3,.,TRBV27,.,TGTGCCAGCTCAGTCTCCGGGACTACCTCCTCTGGAAACACCATATATTTT,CASSVSGTTSSGNTIYF
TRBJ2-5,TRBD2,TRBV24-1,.,TGTGCCACCAGTGGCTCGGGCGGGGGATATCAAGAGACCCAGTACTTC,CATSGSGGGYQETQYF
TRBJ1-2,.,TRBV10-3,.,TGTGCCATCAGTGTTAGGTCTGTCGTAGGAGGGGACGGCTACACCTTC,CAISVRSVVGGDGYTF
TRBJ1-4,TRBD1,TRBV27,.,TGTGCCAGCAGTCCCACAATCAGGGGGACTAATGAAAAACTGTTTTTT,CASSPTIRGTNEKLFF
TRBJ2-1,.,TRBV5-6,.,TGTGCCAGCAGCCTCCCCGACAGAGAGCAGTTCTTC,CASSLPDREQFF
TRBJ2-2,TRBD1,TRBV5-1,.,TGCGCCAGCAGCTTTCTCCAGGGGGCAGTCGGGGAGCTGTTTTTT,CASSFLQGAVGELFF
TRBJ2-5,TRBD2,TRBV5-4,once,TGTGCCAGCAGCCCTACCCGACAAGCGGGGGTGGGGGAGACCCAGTACTTC,CASSPTRQAGVGETQYF
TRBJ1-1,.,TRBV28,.,TGTGCCAGCAGTTTATGGGGCCCCACTGAAGCTTTCTTT,CASSLWGPTEAFF
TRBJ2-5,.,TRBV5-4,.,TGTGCCAGCAGTGAGCAAGGGAGCGAGACCCAGTACTTC,CASSEQGSETQYF
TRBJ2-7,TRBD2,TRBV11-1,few,TGTGCCAGCAGCGACACCAGCGGGATCAAATACGAGCAGTACTTC,CASSDTSGIKYEQYF
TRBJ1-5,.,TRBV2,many,TGTGCCAGCAGTGTGGGGGGGATCCACCAGCCCCAGCATTTT,CASSVGGIHQPQHF
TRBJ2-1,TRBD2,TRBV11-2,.,TGTGCCAGCAGCTTAGAGGGCCGAGGACTAGCTCCGAATGAGCAGTTCTTC,CASSLEGRGLAPNEQFF
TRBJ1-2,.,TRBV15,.,TGTGCCACCAGCAGAGGGGGGACTAAAGCTAACTATGGCTACACCTTC,CATSRGGTKANYGYTF
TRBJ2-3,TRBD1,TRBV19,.,TGTGCCAGTAGTATCGACACAGGGGGCGCTTTCGCAGATACGCAGTATTTT,CASSIDTGGAFADTQYF
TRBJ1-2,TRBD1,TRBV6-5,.,TGTGCCAGCAGCCTCGACAGGGCTTATGGCTACACCTTC,CASSLDRAYGYTF
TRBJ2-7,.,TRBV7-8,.,TGTGCCAGCAGCTTAGCGCAGTACTACGAGCAGTACTTC,CASSLAQYYEQYF
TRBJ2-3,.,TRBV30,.,TGTGCCTGGAGTCCCGAGCACACAGATACGCAGTATTTT,CAWSPEHTDTQYF
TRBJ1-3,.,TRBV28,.,TGTGCCAGCATCCGCGGGGTAGGAAACACCATATATTTT,CASIRGVGNTIYF
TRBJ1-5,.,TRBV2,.,TGTGCCAGCAGTGAAAATGTCAGGGTCGGCAATCAGCCCCAGCATTTT,CASSENVRVGNQPQHF
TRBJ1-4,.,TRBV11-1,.,TGTGCCAGCAGCAACCCGGGCCAAGGGCAGGGTGAAAAACTGTTTTTT,CASSNPGQGQGEKLFF
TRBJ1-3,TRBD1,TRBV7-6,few,TGTGCCAGCAGCCAGACAGGGCCCTCTGGAAACACCATATATTTT,CASSQTGPSGNTIYF
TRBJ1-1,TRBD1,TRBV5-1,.,TGCGCCAGCAGCTTGGCAGGGGGGTATAACACTGAAGCTTTCTTT,CASSLAGGYNTEAFF
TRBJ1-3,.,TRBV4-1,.,TGCGCCAGCAGCCAGGCCGGACAGGGAAACACCATATATTTT,CASSQAGQGNTIYF
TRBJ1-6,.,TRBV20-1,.,TGCAGTGCTAGTCCGGGGGGCGTCTCACCCCTCCACTTT,CSASPGGVSPLHF
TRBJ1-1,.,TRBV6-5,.,TGTGCCAGCAGTTTCGCCGGGGGGTTTTTGACTGAAGCTTTCTTT,CASSFAGGFLTEAFF
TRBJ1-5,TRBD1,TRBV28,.,TGTGCCAGCAGGGACAGGGCGGCGCAGCCCCAGCATTTT,CASRDRAAQPQHF
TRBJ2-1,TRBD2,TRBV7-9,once,TGTGCCAGCAGCAAAAGCGGGAGGGGGTACAATGAGCAGTTCTTC,CASSKSGRGYNEQFF
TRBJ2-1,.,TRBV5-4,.,TGTGCCAGCAGCTTGGGACAGGCCAATGAGCAGTTCTTC,CASSLGQANEQFF
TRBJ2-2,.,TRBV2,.,TGTGCCACCGGACAGCGCATCAACACCGGGGAGCTGTTTTTT,CATGQRINTGELFF
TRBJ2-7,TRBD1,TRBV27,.,TGTGCCAGCAGTTTGGGACAGGGGATATACGAGCAGTACTTC,CASSLGQGIYEQYF
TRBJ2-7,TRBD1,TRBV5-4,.,TGTGCCAGCAGCCTCCCCGGGACAGGGAGTTACGAGCAGTACTTC,CASSLPGTGSYEQYF
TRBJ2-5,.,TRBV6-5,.,TGTGCCAGCGGGACTGAGACCCAGTACTTC,CASGTETQYF
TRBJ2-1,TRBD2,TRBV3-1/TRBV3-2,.,TGTGCCAGCAGACGAGCGGGAAACTCCTACAATGAGCAGTTCTTC,CASRRAGNSYNEQFF
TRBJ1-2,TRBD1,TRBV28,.,TGTGCCAGCAGTTCCGGGACAGGGAACTATGGCTACACCTTC,CASSSGTGNYGYTF
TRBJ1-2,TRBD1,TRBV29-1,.,TGCAGCGTAAAAACCGGGACAGGGGATGGCTACACCTTC,CSVKTGTGDGYTF
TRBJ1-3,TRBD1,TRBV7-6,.,TGTGCCAGCAGCTCCCGACAGGGGCTCTTCTCTGGAAACACCATATATTTT,CASSSRQGLFSGNTIYF
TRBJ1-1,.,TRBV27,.,TGTGCCAGCAGCCGAATCGGGGAGGCTGAAGCTTTCTTT,CASSRIGEAEAFF
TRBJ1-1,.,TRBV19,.,TGTGCCAGTAGTATCCCAGGACTCCTGAACACTGAAGCTTTCTTT,CASSIPGLLNTEAFF
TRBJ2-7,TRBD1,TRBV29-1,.,TGCAGCGTTCCCGGGACAGGTGTCTACGAGCAGTACTTC,CSVPGTGVYEQYF
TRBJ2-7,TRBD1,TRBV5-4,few,TGTGCCAGCAGCTCTGGACAGGGGGCTACCTACGAGCAGTACTTC,CASSSGQGATYEQYF
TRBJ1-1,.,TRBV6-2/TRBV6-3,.,TGTGCCAGCAGCCGGACGGAGGCAGCGAACACTGAAGCTTTCTTT,CASSRTEAANTEAFF
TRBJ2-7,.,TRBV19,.,TGTGCCAGTAGTGGAGAAACCTACGAGCAGTACTTC,CASSGETYEQYF
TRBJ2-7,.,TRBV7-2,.,TGTGCCAGCAGCTTATACTCCCACGAGGCAGCCGGGGATTACGAGCAGTACTTC,CASSLYSHEAAGDYEQYF
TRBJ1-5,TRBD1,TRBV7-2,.,TGTGCCAGCAGCGTAACGGGACAGACCAATCAGCCCCAGCATTTT,CASSVTGQTNQPQHF
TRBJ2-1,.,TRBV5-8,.,TGTGCCAGCAGTCCTAGGACAACCGAGTTCTTC,CASSPRTTEFF
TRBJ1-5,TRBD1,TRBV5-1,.,TGCGCCAGCAGCGATCGCAGGGGGCCGGGCAATCAGCCCCAGCATTTT,CASSDRRGPGNQPQHF
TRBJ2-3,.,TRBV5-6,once,TGTGCCAGCAGCCCGACAACAGATACGCAGTATTTT,CASSPTTDTQYF
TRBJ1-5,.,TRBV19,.,TGTGCCAGTAGCGTCACGCGGGGGAGTCTAAATCAGCCCCAGCATTTT,CASSVTRGSLNQPQHF
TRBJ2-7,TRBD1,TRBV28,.,TGTGCCAGCAGCCCAGCCGGGACAGGGGACCACGAGCAGTACTTC,CASSPAGTGDHEQYF
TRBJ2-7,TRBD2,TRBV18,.,TGTGCCAGCTCACCGAAAACTAGCGGGGGGGCAGGGTACGAGCAGTACTTC,CASSPKTSGGAGYEQYF
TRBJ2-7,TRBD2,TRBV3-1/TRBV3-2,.,TGTGCCAGCAGCCAAGAGCCCCGGGAGGCGACTACCGCCTGCGAGCAGTACTTC,CASSQEPREATTACEQYF
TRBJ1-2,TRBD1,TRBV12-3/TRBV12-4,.,TGTGCCAGCAGTTTCGGGGACAGGGATGGCTACACCTTC,CASSFGDRDGYTF
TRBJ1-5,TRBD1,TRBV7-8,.,TGTGCCAGCAGCTTAGTAGAGGGGGCAGCTCAGCCCCAGCATTTT,CASSLVEGAAQPQHF